This passage covers 23 T cell receptor beta chains from one sample sequenced in a study of coeliac disease. Some clones are missing from TCRdb's copy, which holds only in-frame ones; the method was immunoSEQ multiplex PCR. The sample contains thousands of clones, around two thirds of which appear only once. The sample consisted of lamina propria lymphocytes from the gut. The receptors come from a man aged 25-45 years with celiac disease.

The chain employs TRBV28 and TRBJ1-2; 7 bases map to TRBD1. V was pared by 3 bases and J by 0 bases, with 7 bases of the junction left unmatched. In germline, CDR1 is MDHEN, CDR2 SYDVKM. The length of the CDR3 is 16 residues. The DNA for the CDR3 is TGTGCCAGCAGTTTTCACCGGACAGGAGCTAACTATGGCTACACCTTC. Amino acid sequence: CASSFHRTGANYGYTF.

The gene calls are TRBV28 and TRBJ2-7, with 7 nucleotides matching TRBD1. This CDR3 has 13 residues. V lost 3 bases, J lost 3 bases, and 2 bases stayed unmatched. From germline, CDR1 is MDHEN and CDR2 SYDVKM. The CDR3: CASSLTGNYEQYF. The CDR3 bases are TGTGCCAGCAGTTTGACAGGGAACTACGAGCAGTACTTC.

The CDR3 region has the DNA TGTGCCAGCAGTGAAGTTCCCCGCGGGGAGCTGTTTTTT. Translation: CASSEVPRGELFF. This rearrangement joins TRBV2 to TRBJ2-2; D ambiguous. The CDR3 loop spans 13 amino acids. V was shortened by 1 base and J by 7 bases, with 7 bases between the two germline ends. Germline V gives CDR1 SNHLY, CDR2 FYNNEI. The variable domain in full, completed from reference TRBV2 and TRBJ2-2, reads EPEVTQTPSHQVTQMGQEVILRCVPISNHLYFYWYRQILGQKVEFLVSFYNNEISEKSEIFDDQFSVERPDGSNFTLKIRSTKLEDSAMYFCASSEVPRGELFFGEGSRLTVL.

The V call is TRBV6-1, the J call TRBJ2-4; the D gene is possibly TRBD2 (5 bases). Germline CDR1 is MNHNS and CDR2 is SASEGT. V was pared by 3 bases and J by 2 bases, with 14 bases between. The CDR3 contains 16 residues. The CDR3 sequence is CASSEGLAETKNIQYF. CDR3 nucleotide sequence: TGTGCCAGCAGTGAGGGTCTAGCCGAGACCAAAAACATTCAGTACTTC.

Note on this clone: The junction departs from the called germline gene at one end, perhaps through a read error. The chain links TRBV5-4 to TRBJ2-5, with 16 bases that match TRBD2. The CDR3 has 17 amino acids. The V gene's germline CDR1 is SGHNT and CDR2 YYREEE (reference sequence). CDR3: CAGSPGLAGGAQETQYF. CDR3 nucleotide sequence: TGTGCCGGCAGCCCGGGACTAGCGGGAGGGGCTCAAGAGACCCAGTACTTC.

This clone was seen a handful of times. The CDR3 DNA follows: TGTGCCTGGTCCCAGGGGGATGGAAACACCATATATTTT. It is translated as CAWSQGDGNTIYF. V usage is TRBV30 and J usage is TRBJ1-3; 7 bases align to TRBD1. Per germline, CDR1 GTSNPN and CDR2 SVGIG (reference sequence). Trimming took 5 bases from V and 3 from J; bases not matched to a gene: 4. The CDR3 totals 13 residues.

V gene TRBV7-9 combines with J gene TRBJ2-7; D gene unclear. Germline V CDR1 and CDR2: SEHNR, FQNEAQ (reference sequence). The V gene lost 5 bases and the J gene lost 4 bases, with 6 bases spanning the gap. The CDR3 is 11 amino acids. The CDR3 sequence: CASSRTYEQYF. The CDR3 nucleotides are TGTGCCAGCAGCAGAACTTACGAGCAGTACTTC.

CDR3 in amino acids: CASSLVASSSPDTQYF. The CDR3, as DNA: TGTGCCAGCAGCTTAGTGGCTAGCTCTAGCCCAGATACGCAGTATTTT. V is TRBV11-2 and J is TRBJ2-3; possibly TRBD2 for D (5 bases). The CDR3 extends over 16 amino acids. V was trimmed by 1 base and J by 4 bases, leaving 15 bases between them. The germline V gene has CDR1 SGHAT and CDR2 FQNNGV.

This chain joins TRBV30 and TRBJ2-5; D gene ambiguous. The CDR3 totals 14 residues. Trimming pared 0 bases from V and 2 bases from J, leaving 10 bases between. Germline V gene lookup returns CDR1 GTSNPN and CDR2 SVGIG (reference sequence). CDR3 loop: CAWSVAVIQETQYF. The CDR3 coding sequence is TGTGCCTGGAGTGTGGCAGTAATACAAGAGACCCAGTACTTC.

This rearrangement joins TRBV5-6 to TRBJ2-1; 9 bases match TRBD2. J was trimmed by 0 bases and V by 6 bases; bases with no gene match: 13. Germline CDR1 and CDR2: SGHDT and YYEEEE. CDR3 length equals 18 residues. The DNA for the CDR3 is TGTGCCAGCATATCCAAAACTAGCGGGCAGAGCTCCTACAATGAGCAGTTCTTC. Its translation is CASISKTSGQSSYNEQFF.

This chain links TRBV4-3 with TRBJ2-3; D is uncertain. V was clipped by 1 base and J by 1 base, with 9 bases between them. The V gene's germline CDR1 is LGHNA and CDR2 YSLEER. The CDR3 spans 15 residues. CDR3 region: CASSQVVQRTDTQYF. CDR3 coding DNA: TGCGCCAGCAGCCAAGTGGTACAGCGCACAGATACGCAGTATTTT.

The chain links TRBV27 to TRBJ2-2, with D possibly matching TRBD1 (6 bases). CDR3 length: 15 amino acids. The V and J ends lost 0 bases and 6 bases respectively, with 11 bases between them. The germline CDR1 and CDR2 sequences are MNHEY and SMNVEV (reference sequence). The CDR3 sequence is CASSLSLQGAGELFF. The CDR3 DNA is TGTGCCAGCAGTTTATCGTTACAGGGAGCCGGGGAGCTGTTTTTT.

The rearrangement links TRBV28 to TRBJ2-1, with TRBD2 matching over 9 bases. The CDR3 length is 15 residues. The ends lost 3 bases at V and 4 bases at J; junction bases unmatched: 4. Germline CDR1 reads MDHEN; CDR2 reads SYDVKM. In DNA form, the CDR3 reads TGTGCCAGCAGTTTGGCTAGCGGGGTATACAATGAGCAGTTCTTC. This translates into CASSLASGVYNEQFF.

The rearrangement uses TRBV9 and TRBJ2-5, with D perhaps matching TRBD2 (6 bases). The V gene's germline CDR1 is SGDLS and CDR2 YYNGEE. This CDR3 is 17 amino acids long. Trimming cost V 0 bases and J 2 bases, with 17 bases left between them. This CDR3 reads CASSVGEAVHWQETQYF. The CDR3 DNA reads TGTGCCAGCAGCGTAGGGGAGGCAGTTCATTGGCAAGAGACCCAGTACTTC.

This clone appeared a few times. The same CDR3 arises from other DNA sequences in this sample as well. This rearrangement joins TRBV5-1 to TRBJ2-2, with D unresolved. The CDR3 runs 15 residues. Per the germline V gene, CDR1 is SGHRS and CDR2 is YFSETQ. Trimming removed 1 base from V and 5 bases from J, with 12 bases in between. The CDR3 loop is CASSLPGRETGELFF. The CDR3 DNA sequence: TGCGCCAGCAGCTTGCCAGGTCGAGAGACCGGGGAGCTGTTTTTT.

V gene TRBV6-1 combines with J gene TRBJ2-6, with 8 bases that match TRBD1. CDR1 is MNHNS and CDR2 is SASEGT in the germline V gene. The CDR3 consists of 16 residues. V lost 3 bases and J lost 3; bases outside the gene matches: 4. Written as DNA, the CDR3 is TGTGCCAGCAGTGATGGACAGGGCGATGGGGCCAACGTCCTGACTTTC. It is translated as CASSDGQGDGANVLTF.

This chain links TRBV28 with TRBJ1-5; D is possibly TRBD1 (6 bases). V was pared by 5 bases and J by 7 bases, with 21 bases between. The CDR3 loop spans 16 amino acids. Germline values: CDR1 MDHEN, CDR2 SYDVKM. The CDR3 here is CASSPLQQGREQPQHF. The CDR3 DNA reads as TGTGCCAGCAGTCCCCTACAACAGGGCAGGGAACAGCCCCAGCATTTT.

This chain joins TRBV6-1 and TRBJ2-3; 11 bases fit TRBD2. V trimming: 2 bases; J trimming: 4 bases; junction bases outside the gene matches: 2. This CDR3 has 15 amino acids. Germline assignment: CDR1 MNHNS and CDR2 SASEGT. The DNA for the CDR3 is TGTGCCAGCAGTGAACTAGCGGGGGGTGCAGATACGCAGTATTTT. Encoded protein: CASSELAGGADTQYF.

The chain employs TRBV9 and TRBJ2-5; tentative D call: TRBD2 (6 bases). CDR1 is SGDLS, CDR2 YYNGEE, per germline. V was clipped by 0 bases and J by 1 base, with 13 bases between them. The CDR3 contains 16 residues. The CDR3 coding sequence is TGTGCCAGCAGCGTAGCCCCGGGACTCATCCAAGAGACCCAGTACTTC. It is translated as CASSVAPGLIQETQYF. Based on the CDR3 plus reference TRBV9 and TRBJ2-5, the full variable domain is DSGVTQTPKHLITATGQRVTLRCSPRSGDLSVYWYQQSLDQGLQFLIQYYNGEERAKGNILERFSAQQFPDLHSELNLSSLELGDSALYFCASSVAPGLIQETQYFGPGTRLLVL.

The rearrangement uses TRBV30 and TRBJ2-4, with D tentatively TRBD1 (5 bases). Germline V gives CDR1 GTSNPN, CDR2 SVGIG (reference sequence). Trimming stripped 1 base from V and 7 bases from J, with 8 bases between. The CDR3 is 12 residues long. CDR3 sequence reads: CAWSAPGNIQYF. In DNA form, the CDR3 reads TGTGCCTGGAGTGCCCCAGGGAACATTCAGTACTTC.

This sequence joins TRBV9 and TRBJ2-3; the D is unclear. Germline-derived CDR1 and CDR2 are SGDLS and YYNGEE. V dropped 2 bases and J dropped 4 bases, with 11 bases sitting between them. The CDR3 sequence is 14 residues long. CDR3 sequence: CASSVRPHADTQYF. The CDR3 nucleotides read TGTGCCAGCAGCGTGCGGCCACATGCAGATACGCAGTATTTT.

The chain links TRBV6-6 to TRBJ1-2; TRBD1 might be the D (5 bases). The CDR3 length is 13 residues. V dropped 7 bases and J dropped 2 bases, with 11 bases sitting between them. Germline loops: CDR1 MNHNY, CDR2 SVGAGI (reference sequence). The CDR3 sequence: CASTTDRNYGYTF. DNA for the CDR3: TGTGCCAGCACCACCGACAGAAACTATGGCTACACCTTC.

V and J are TRBV28 and TRBJ1-2, with 8 nucleotides matching TRBD1. Germline CDR1 MDHEN, CDR2 SYDVKM. CDR3 size: 13 residues. V shed 11 bases and J 3 bases; nucleotides not matched to a gene: 8. The CDR3 DNA reads as TGTGCCGGATACGGACAGGGCGACTATGGCTACACCTTC. Protein sequence: CAGYGQGDYGYTF.